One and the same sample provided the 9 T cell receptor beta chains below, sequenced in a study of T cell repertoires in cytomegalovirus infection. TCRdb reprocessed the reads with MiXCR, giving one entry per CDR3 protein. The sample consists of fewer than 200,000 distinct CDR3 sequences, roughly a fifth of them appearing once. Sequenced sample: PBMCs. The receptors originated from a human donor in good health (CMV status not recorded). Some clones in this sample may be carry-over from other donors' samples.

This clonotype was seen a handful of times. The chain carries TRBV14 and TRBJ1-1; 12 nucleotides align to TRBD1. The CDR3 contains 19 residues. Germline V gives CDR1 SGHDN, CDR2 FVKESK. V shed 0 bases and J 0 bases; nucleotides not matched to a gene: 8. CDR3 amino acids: CASSQDRTGQGAVNTEAFF. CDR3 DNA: TGTGCCAGCAGCCAAGATCGGACGGGACAGGGGGCCGTGAACACTGAAGCTTTCTTT.

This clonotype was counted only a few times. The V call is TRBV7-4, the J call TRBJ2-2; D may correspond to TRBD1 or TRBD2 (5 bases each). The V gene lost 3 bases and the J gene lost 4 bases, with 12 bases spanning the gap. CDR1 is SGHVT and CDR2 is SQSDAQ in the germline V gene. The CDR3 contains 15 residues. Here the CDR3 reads CASSFLEGTTGELFF. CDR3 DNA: TGTGCCAGCAGCTTCCTAGAGGGGACCACCGGGGAGCTGTTTTTT.

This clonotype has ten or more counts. DNA of the CDR3: TGTGCCAGCAGCTTATTCCTAGCCTCTAGCACAGATACGCAGTATTTT. It specifies CASSLFLASSTDTQYF. The chain has TRBV7-8 and TRBJ2-3; tentative D call: TRBD2 (5 bases). The V gene's germline CDR1 is SGHVS and CDR2 FQNEAQ. The CDR3 covers 16 residues. Trimming shortened V by 2 bases and J by 0 bases, and 12 bases separated the two germline ends.

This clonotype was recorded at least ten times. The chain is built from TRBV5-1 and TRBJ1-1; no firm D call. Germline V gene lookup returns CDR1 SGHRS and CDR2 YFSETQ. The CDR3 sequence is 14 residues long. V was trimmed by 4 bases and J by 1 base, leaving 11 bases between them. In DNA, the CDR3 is TGCGCCAGCAGCCCGACACTCTCGAACACTGAAGCTTTCTTT. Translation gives CASSPTLSNTEAFF.

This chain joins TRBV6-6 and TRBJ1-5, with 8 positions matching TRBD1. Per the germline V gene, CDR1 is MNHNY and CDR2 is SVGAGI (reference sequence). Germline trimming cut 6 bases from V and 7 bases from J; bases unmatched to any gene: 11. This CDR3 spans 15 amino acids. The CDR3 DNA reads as TGTGCCAGCAGCCCCGGGCAGGGGGCGAGACAGCCCCAGCATTTT. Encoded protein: CASSPGQGARQPQHF.

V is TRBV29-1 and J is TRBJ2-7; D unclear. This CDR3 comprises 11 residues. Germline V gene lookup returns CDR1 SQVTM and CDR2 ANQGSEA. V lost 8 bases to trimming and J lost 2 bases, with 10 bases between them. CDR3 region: CSIGEPYEQYF. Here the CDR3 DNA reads TGCAGCATAGGAGAGCCCTACGAGCAGTACTTC.

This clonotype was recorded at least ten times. DNA for the CDR3: TGTGCCAGCAGCCCTAGGAGGGCACCTACAGATACGCAGTATTTT. Translating it yields CASSPRRAPTDTQYF. V usage is TRBV7-8 and J usage is TRBJ2-3; D perhaps matches TRBD2 (6 bases). Trimming took off 5 bases at V and 3 bases at J, with 15 bases between the two ends. Germline CDR1 reads SGHVS; CDR2 reads FQNEAQ. The CDR3 consists of 15 residues.

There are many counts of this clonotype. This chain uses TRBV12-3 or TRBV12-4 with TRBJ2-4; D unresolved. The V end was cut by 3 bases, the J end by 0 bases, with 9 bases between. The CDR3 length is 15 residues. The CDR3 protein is CASSFRTVAKNIQYF. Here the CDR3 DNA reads TGTGCCAGCAGTTTTCGGACGGTAGCCAAAAACATTCAGTACTTC.

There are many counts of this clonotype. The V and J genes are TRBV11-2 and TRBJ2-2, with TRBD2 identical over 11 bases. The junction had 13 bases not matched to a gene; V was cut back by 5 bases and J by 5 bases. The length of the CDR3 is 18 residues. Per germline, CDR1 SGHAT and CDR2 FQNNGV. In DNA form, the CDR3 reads TGTGCCAGCAGCCCCTGGCCACTAGCGGGGGAACGGACCGGGGAGCTGTTTTTT. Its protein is CASSPWPLAGERTGELFF.